This T cell receptor (beta chain) was recorded in a study of cytomegalovirus exposure and HLA in healthy donors. Study-level points and caveats: Confirmation was obtained in vitro that three CMV-associated chains are specific for CMV antigens. For most TCR beta V segments, an earlier analysis put the productive rate at about 87% or about 30% of the time.

Primers for the PCR totalled 60 Vbeta and 13 Jbeta. Original data processing: An analysis performed later counted 75 million to 80 million unique TCR beta chains (roughly 11 million of them shared). Profiling relied on immunoSEQ multiplex PCR, and the TCRdb table lists in-frame clones only, not all of them. V and J calls and clone size are given by that table; D and trimming were obtained from the DNA. Among over 200,000 clones listed, 80% to 90% were seen once. Comments on this clone: Its antigen remains unidentified.

Specimen: PBMCs. The receptor's source is a woman younger than 30 in good health and CMV-seronegative.

CDR3 protein: CASRPGQVPFSTNEKLFF. The CDR3 coding sequence is TGTGCCAGCAGACCGGGACAGGTCCCCTTTTCAACTAATGAAAAACTGTTTTTT. The rearrangement links TRBV7-2 to TRBJ1-4, with 8 nucleotides matching TRBD1. CDR3 length equals 18 residues. J gave up 0 bases and V 6 bases, and 12 bases lay outside the gene matches. Germline assignment: CDR1 SGHTA and CDR2 FQGNSA.